One and the same sample provided the 26 T cell receptor beta chains below, sequenced in a study of tumor-infiltrating lymphocytes in primary liver carcinoma. Constant-region priming of about 520 ng total RNA yielded TCR beta cDNA. Slightly modified ARM-PCR with three nested multiplex PCR rounds yielded TCR beta libraries. PCR rounds one and two used TRBV1-TRBV30 forward primers with a C-beta reverse primer for 10 cycles each. TCRdb reanalysed the multiplex PCR reads using MiXCR and keeps one entry per CDR3 protein. The data contain roughly 330,000 distinct CDR3 sequences, roughly two thirds of them singletons. Unsorted whole blood yielded the blood RNA, and germline DNA was also extracted. Sequences were obtained from peripheral blood. Receptors originate from a man aged 40-49 years with primary liver carcinoma and hepatitis B virus infection.

A word on this clonotype: A much larger clone lies a single base off, so this may be a read error. The rearrangement links TRBV12-3 or TRBV12-4 to TRBJ1-1; the D is unclear. The CDR3 length is 13 residues. CDR3 residues: CASSLMTTAEVFF. As DNA, the CDR3 is TGTGCCAGCAGTTTAATGACAACCGCTGAAGTTTTCTTT.

This clonotype appeared a few times. The rearrangement joins TRBV5-6 to TRBJ2-3, with 7 positions matching TRBD2. After removal of 4 bases from V and 5 bases from J, the junction contained 7 bases not matched to a gene. The germline V gene has CDR1 SGHDT and CDR2 YYEEEE. The CDR3 length is 14 residues. The CDR3: CASSHPSGRDTQYF. CDR3 sequence (DNA): TGTGCCAGCAGCCACCCTAGCGGAAGAGATACGCAGTATTTT.

As concerns this clonotype: The junction does not match germline at one end; this may be a read error. The rearrangement links TRBV6-1 to TRBJ2-7, with D unresolved. CDR1 MNHNS and CDR2 SASEGT come from the germline V gene. This CDR3 has 14 residues. CDR3 protein: CASSERGTAYERYF. The CDR3 region has the DNA TGTGCCAGCAGTGAACGAGGCACCGCCTACGAGCGGTACTTC.

Note on this clonotype: A much larger clone sits a single nucleotide away, making a read error possible. Likely a read error: the CDR3 ends without its conserved phenylalanine or tryptophan. The J gene is TRBJ2-1, the V gene TRBV2, with D perhaps matching TRBD1 or TRBD2 (6 bases each). The CDR3 consists of 15 residues. Trimming removed 3 bases from V and 1 base from J, with 10 bases in between. Germline V CDR1 and CDR2: SNHLY, FYNNEI. The chain's CDR3 is CASSDEGGSYNEQFL. CDR3 nucleotide sequence: TGTGCCAGCAGTGACGAGGGGGGATCCTACAATGAGCAGTTCTTA.

This clonotype has a single count. No conserved phenylalanine or tryptophan ends this CDR3, so it is likely a read error. J is TRBJ2-1 and V is TRBV6-1; no firm D call. Germline-derived CDR1 and CDR2 are MNHNS and SASEGT. V lost 4 bases to trimming and J lost 0 bases, with 4 bases between them. The CDR3 covers 13 residues. The CDR3 sequence is CASSVYSYNEQFS. The CDR3 coding sequence is TGTGCCAGCAGTGTGTACTCCTACAATGAGCAGTTCTCC.

A note on this clonotype: A clone one base away is much larger, so this may be a read error. The chain couples TRBV4-1 to TRBJ1-5, with no clear D. Germline lookup yields CDR1 MGHRA and CDR2 YSYEKL. The CDR3 consists of 13 residues. The CDR3 nucleotides are TGCGCCAGCAGCCAAGATCAAGTCCGCCCCCATCATTTT. Translated, it gives CASSQDQVRPHHF.

On this clonotype: Compared with germline, one end of the junction differs, possibly owing to a read error. The V call is TRBV4-1, the J call TRBJ2-3, with a tentative D call TRBD1 (6 bases). There are 14 residues in the CDR3. Per the germline V gene, CDR1 is MGHRA and CDR2 is YSYEKL. The CDR3 here is CASSQGMGADMQYF. The CDR3 nucleotides are TGCGCCAGCAGCCAAGGGATGGGGGCAGATATGCAGTATTTT.

On this clonotype itself: A junction end diverges from the germline sequence, so it may reflect a read error. This chain connects TRBV4-1 to TRBJ2-1; 9 bases agree with TRBD1. The CDR3 is made up of 20 amino acids. The germline CDR1 and CDR2 sequences are MGHRA and YSYEKL. The CDR3 protein is CASRQARDRVLKSSYNEQFF. CDR3 coding DNA: TGCGCCAGCAGACAAGCAAGGGACAGGGTCCTAAAAAGCTCCTACAATGAGCAGTTCTTC.

There are many counts of this clonotype. The rearrangement joins TRBV6-2 or TRBV6-3 to TRBJ2-7; 7 bases line up with TRBD2. The length of the CDR3 is 13 residues. Trimming at V came to 5 bases and at J to 3 bases, leaving 4 bases not matched to a gene. CDR1 is MNHEY and CDR2 is SVGEGT in the germline V gene. The CDR3, as DNA: TGTGCCAGCAGTCTACTAGCGTTCTACGAGCAGTACTTC. Translated, it gives CASSLLAFYEQYF.

On this clonotype itself: Compared with germline, one end of the junction differs, possibly owing to a read error. The chain combines TRBV29-1 with TRBJ2-5, with 8 bases matching TRBD2. Germline V gives CDR1 SQVTM, CDR2 ANQGSEA. CDR3 length: 16 amino acids. The CDR3 nucleotides read TGCAGCGTGACGGGGACTAGAGGGAGCTCACAAGAGATCCAGTACTTC. Its protein product is CSVTGTRGSSQEIQYF.

Comment on this clonotype: Just one base apart from a much larger clone, this may be a read error. V and J are TRBV4-1 and TRBJ2-7; a possible D gene is TRBD1 (6 bases). This CDR3 is built from 15 residues. In germline, CDR1 is MGHRA, CDR2 YSYEKL. The CDR3 is CASSQDPGVSYKQYF. The CDR3 nucleotides are TGCGCCAGCAGCCAAGATCCAGGGGTCTCCTACAAGCAGTACTTC.

As to this clonotype: A much larger clonotype is one base distant, so this may be a read error. The CDR3, as DNA: TGCAGCGTTGATAGAGGGTCCAAAAACATTCAGTACTTC. This gives the protein CSVDRGSKNIQYF. The genes are TRBV29-1 and TRBJ2-4, with a possible D match to TRBD2 (5 bases). The V end was cut by 3 bases, the J end by 2 bases, with 8 bases between. The CDR3 consists of 13 residues. Per the germline V gene, CDR1 is SQVTM and CDR2 is ANQGSEA.

V usage is TRBV5-6 and J usage is TRBJ1-4; D unclear. The CDR3 spans 14 residues. The germline V gene encodes CDR1 SGHDT and CDR2 YYEEEE. The V end was cut by 3 bases, the J end by 4 bases, with 10 bases between. CDR3: CASSSDGVNEKLFF. The CDR3 bases are TGTGCCAGCAGCTCCGACGGGGTTAATGAAAAACTGTTTTTT.

This clonotype showed up just a few times. CDR3 residues: CATSDFSGTGEFF. CDR3 coding DNA: TGTGCCACCAGTGATTTTTCTGGGACAGGGGAGTTCTTC. The chain uses TRBV24-1 and TRBJ2-1; TRBD1 aligns across 10 bases. After removal of 1 base from V and 14 bases from J, the junction contained 4 bases not matched to a gene. CDR3 size: 13 residues. Germline values: CDR1 KGHDR, CDR2 SFDVKD.

This clonotype appeared a single time. The rearrangement joins TRBV6-1 to TRBJ2-7; D might be TRBD1 (6 bases). CDR3 length equals 12 residues. Trimming stripped 6 bases from V and 6 bases from J, with 12 bases between. In germline, CDR1 is MNHNS, CDR2 SASEGT. The CDR3 DNA sequence: TGTGCCAGCAGACAACAGGGATGCGAGCAGTACTTC. It codes for CASRQQGCEQYF.

For this clonotype: It may be a read error: a sequence one base away is much more abundant. The chain carries TRBV12-3 or TRBV12-4 and TRBJ2-1, with 7 nucleotides matching TRBD2. This CDR3 has 15 residues. The CDR3 here is CASSLVASGPGELFF. CDR3 coding DNA: TGTGCCAGCAGTTTAGTGGCTAGCGGACCCGGTGAGCTGTTCTTC.

Notes on this clonotype: Just one base apart from a much larger clone, this may be a read error. The gene calls are TRBV29-1 and TRBJ1-4; D is unclear. Germline V gene sequence: CDR1 SQVTM, CDR2 ANQGSEA. The CDR3 totals 11 residues. The CDR3 protein is CRVVSNEKLFF. CDR3 in DNA: TGCAGGGTTGTATCAAATGAAAAACTGTTTTTT.

Regarding this clonotype: A junction boundary mismatches the germline segment, possibly from a read error. This rearrangement joins TRBV4-1 to TRBJ1-4; a weak D match, TRBD1 (5 bases). The CDR3 extends over 14 amino acids. CDR1 is MGHRA, CDR2 YSYEKL, per germline. The CDR3 region is CASRQPGGSEKLFF. Here the CDR3 DNA reads TGCGCCAGCAGACAACCCGGGGGATCGGAAAAACTGTTTTTC.

With regard to this clonotype: A much larger clone lies one base from this, so it may be a read error. The gene calls are TRBV6-6 and TRBJ1-1, with TRBD1 matching over 8 bases. CDR1 is MNHNY, CDR2 SVGAGI, per germline (reference sequence). This CDR3 has 14 amino acids. CDR3 loop: CASSFQGARSEALF. As DNA, the CDR3 is TGTGCCAGCAGTTTCCAGGGGGCGCGATCTGAAGCTTTATTT.

The chain links TRBV30 to TRBJ1-1; D is perhaps TRBD1 (6 bases). Germline CDR1 reads GTSNPN; CDR2 reads SVGIG (reference sequence). The germline V and J ends were trimmed by 8 bases and 6 bases, with 19 bases remaining between them. This CDR3 is built from 13 residues. CDR3 coding DNA: TGTGCCGGGGCGGGGGGCGAAGTACCTGAAGCTTTCTTT. This translates into CAGAGGEVPEAFF. Based on the CDR3 plus reference TRBV30 and TRBJ1-1, the full variable domain is SQTIHQWPATLVQPVGSPLSLECTVEGTSNPNLYWYRQAAGRGLQLLFYSVGIGQISSEVPQNLSASRPQDRQFILSSKKLLLSDSGFYLCAGAGGEVPEAFFGQGTRLTVV.

About this clonotype: A read error may be the cause here, since a much bigger clone is one base away. The chain links TRBV12-3 or TRBV12-4 to TRBJ1-2, with D unclear. The CDR3 consists of 14 residues. The CDR3, as DNA: TGTGCCTGCAGTTTGCGTAGGCAGCCCTATGGCTACACCTTC. Translation gives CACSLRRQPYGYTF.

This clonotype was picked up many times. The CDR3 nucleotides are TGTGCCAGCAGTACCCGGGACAGGGCCTACGAGCAGTACTTC. It encodes CASSTRDRAYEQYF. The V call is TRBV6-6, the J call TRBJ2-7; 9 bases are a match to TRBD1. Germline-derived CDR1 and CDR2 are MNHNY and SVGAGI (reference sequence). The CDR3 is made up of 14 amino acids. V lost 5 bases and J lost 2; bases outside the gene matches: 4.

Worth noting for this clonotype: Germline and junction disagree at one end, which may indicate a read error. The chain joins TRBV11-2 to TRBJ2-6; perhaps TRBD1 as D (5 bases). Germline-derived CDR1 and CDR2 are SGHAT and FQNNGV. The CDR3 has 16 residues. In nucleotides, the CDR3 is TGCGCTAACAGCTTGACAGTGAGAGCTGGGGCCAACGTCCTGACTTTC. Translated, it gives CANSLTVRAGANVLTF.

The V and J genes are TRBV19 and TRBJ1-1; no reliable D call. V was trimmed by 3 bases and J by 4 bases, leaving 12 bases between them. CDR1 and CDR2 from the germline V gene are LNHDA and SQIVND (reference sequence). The CDR3 is 14 amino acids. CDR3 region: CASSIGAEGTEAFF. The CDR3 DNA reads TGTGCCAGTAGTATTGGAGCGGAGGGCACTGAAGCTTTCTTT.

The sample holds one count of this clonotype. The genes are TRBV21-1 and TRBJ2-3. TRBV21-1 is annotated as a pseudogene. The CDR3 extends over 15 amino acids. The CDR3 region has the DNA TGTGCCAGCAGCAAAAGGAGAGTTGGAACAGATACGCAATATTTT. Its translation: CASSKRRVGTDTQYF.

As regards this clonotype: One end of the junction fails to match germline, which may point to a read error. The rearrangement links TRBV11-3 to TRBJ2-7; tentative D call: TRBD2 (5 bases). Germline V gene data show CDR1 as SGHNT and CDR2 as YENEEA. CDR3 size: 12 residues. CDR3 region: CASSLNSSGIVF. Here the CDR3 DNA reads TGTGCCAGCAGCTTAAACTCATCCGGGATTGTCTTC.